Following are 30 T cell receptor beta chains from one sample sequenced in a study of T cell changes during pregnancy in multiple sclerosis. Assay: immunoSEQ multiplex PCR; the TCRdb copy retains only in-frame clones and omits some. The sample lists 35,000 or so clones; approximately 89% were seen once. Material: CD4+ T cells from peripheral blood mononuclear cells, obtained after pregnancy. The receptors come from a female donor in good health, enrolled as a control in a pregnancy study.

The gene calls are TRBV10-2 and TRBJ1-2, with D hard to call. V shed 0 bases and J shed 7 bases, with 12 bases lying between them. There are 14 residues in the CDR3. Germline-derived CDR1 and CDR2 are WSHSY and SAAADI. The CDR3 bases are TGCGCCAGCAGTGAGTCGAGATATGGCGGTGGCTACACCTTC. Translating gives CASSESRYGGGYTF.

The genes are TRBV6-6 and TRBJ2-7, with 9 bases matching TRBD1. V dropped 4 bases and J dropped 2; count of bases not matched to a gene: 6. CDR1 is MNHNY and CDR2 is SVGAGI in the germline V gene (reference sequence). The CDR3 runs to 15 residues. CDR3 in amino acids: CASSSTGTGTYEQYF. The DNA of the CDR3 is TGTGCCAGCAGTTCTACCGGGACAGGGACCTACGAGCAGTACTTC.

This rearrangement joins TRBV6-5 to TRBJ1-6; D may be TRBD1 (6 bases). The CDR3 consists of 12 residues. V lost 8 bases and J 7 bases, leaving 9 bases between the germline ends. CDR1 and CDR2 (germline): MNHEY, SVGAGI. CDR3 coding DNA: TGTGCCAGCGGAAGGGGGAATTCACCCCTCCACTTT. Protein sequence: CASGRGNSPLHF.

The chain links TRBV19 to TRBJ1-1; 9 bases map to TRBD1. CDR3 length equals 15 residues. With 3 bases clipped from V and 1 base from J, the junction kept 3 bases outside the gene matches. The germline gives CDR1 LNHDA, CDR2 SQIVND (reference sequence). The CDR3 spells CASSMGQGRNTEAFF. CDR3 DNA: TGTGCCAGTAGTATGGGACAGGGAAGGAACACTGAAGCTTTCTTT.

The gene calls are TRBV7-3 and TRBJ2-7, with D possibly being TRBD2 (6 bases). The CDR3 length is 12 residues. CDR1 is SGHTA, CDR2 FQGTGA, per germline. With 6 bases removed from V and 3 bases from J, the gap between germline ends came to 9 bases. The CDR3 coding sequence is TGTGCCAGCAGGGGGAGGAGCTACGAGCAGTACTTC. The encoded protein is CASRGRSYEQYF.

V and J are TRBV10-1 and TRBJ2-7; 10 bases agree with TRBD2. This CDR3 has 16 amino acids. Trimming took 2 bases from V and 3 from J; bases not matched to a gene: 7. Germline V CDR1 and CDR2: WNHNN, SYGVQD (reference sequence). CDR3 amino acids: CASSEGPRTSGYEQYF. CDR3 DNA sequence: TGCGCCAGCAGTGAGGGGCCGAGGACTAGCGGCTACGAGCAGTACTTC.

The CDR3 sequence is CASSESFWRFF. The CDR3 nucleotides read TGTGCCAGCAGTGAATCCTTTTGGAGATTCTTC. The chain carries TRBV25-1 and TRBJ2-1; D gene uncertain. There are 11 residues in the CDR3. Germline loops: CDR1 MGHDK, CDR2 SYGVNS. Trimming took 1 base from V and 16 from J, leaving 11 bases between them.

The V call is TRBV30, the J call TRBJ1-1, with D unclear. The CDR3 is 13 residues long. The ends were cut back, 7 bases at V and 4 bases at J, with 16 bases in the middle. Germline CDR1 and CDR2: GTSNPN and SVGIG (reference sequence). The CDR3 region has the DNA TGTGCCTCTACCGGGGAAGCGGGCACTGAAGCTTTCTTT. This codes for CASTGEAGTEAFF.

The CDR3 DNA reads as TGTGCCAGCACTACGGGACAGCGAAACACCGGGGAGCTGTTTTTT. Residues: CASTTGQRNTGELFF. The chain combines TRBV14 with TRBJ2-2, with 7 bases fitting TRBD1. From germline, CDR1 is SGHDN and CDR2 FVKESK. This CDR3 is built from 15 residues. The trim removed 7 bases at V and 2 bases at J, leaving 7 bases unmatched.

The CDR3 sequence: CASRRGGTGANVLTF. The CDR3 DNA is TGTGCCAGCAGGAGAGGCGGGACTGGGGCCAACGTCCTGACTTTC. The chain uses TRBV2 and TRBJ2-6, with D possibly TRBD2 on 6 matching bases. Trimming shortened V by 6 bases and J by 2 bases, and 11 bases separated the two germline ends. Germline-derived CDR1 and CDR2 are SNHLY and FYNNEI. This CDR3 is 15 amino acids long.

A single count supports this clone. The V and J genes are TRBV7-9 and TRBJ2-7, with a possible D match to TRBD2 (6 bases). Trimming removed 4 bases at V and 3 bases at J, with 19 bases between. The CDR3 has 16 residues. CDR1 is SEHNR, CDR2 FQNEAQ, per germline (reference sequence). The CDR3 DNA reads TGTGCCAGCAGCTGGGTCAGTCGGGAGAAGGGCTACGAGCAGTACTTC. This codes for CASSWVSREKGYEQYF.

The chain couples TRBV2 to TRBJ2-1; no definite D call. Trimming shortened V by 11 bases and J by 0 bases, and 11 bases separated the two germline ends. Germline CDR1 and CDR2: SNHLY and FYNNEI. The CDR3 length is 13 residues. The CDR3 DNA reads TGTGCCCGAGGCGGTAGCTCCTACAATGAGCAGTTCTTC. Its protein is CARGGSSYNEQFF.

In DNA, the CDR3 is TGCGCCAGCAGCGCGAGACAGGGTGGAGGCGGCTACACCTTC. Amino acid sequence: CASSARQGGGGYTF. The chain joins TRBV5-1 to TRBJ1-2, with 7 bases identical to TRBD1. CDR1 SGHRS and CDR2 YFSETQ come from the germline V gene. The trim removed 4 bases at V and 8 bases at J, leaving 11 bases unmatched. The CDR3 contains 14 residues.

The chain recombines TRBV29-1 with TRBJ2-3; D unclear. Germline CDR1 is SQVTM and CDR2 is ANQGSEA. Trimming removed 5 bases from V and 5 bases from J, with 11 bases in between. There are 12 residues in the CDR3. The CDR3 DNA reads TGCAGCGTTCACAGCCTCCTAGATACGCAGTATTTT. Encoded protein: CSVHSLLDTQYF.

The chain combines TRBV9 with TRBJ1-2; D is perhaps TRBD1 (5 bases). With 0 bases removed from V and 5 bases from J, the gap between germline ends came to 5 bases. This CDR3 contains 12 residues. The germline gives CDR1 SGDLS, CDR2 YYNGEE. The CDR3, as DNA: TGTGCCAGCAGCGTAGGACAGTATGGCTACACCTTC. Translation gives CASSVGQYGYTF.

The V and J genes are TRBV5-4 and TRBJ1-6, with 7 nucleotides matching TRBD1. Germline V gives CDR1 SGHNT, CDR2 YYREEE (reference sequence). V shed 3 bases and J 6 bases; nucleotides not matched to a gene: 3. CDR3 length equals 14 residues. The CDR3 DNA follows: TGTGCCAGCAGCTGGACAGGAGTTAATTCACCCCTCCACTTT. It specifies CASSWTGVNSPLHF.

This clone was detected once. V gene TRBV27 combines with J gene TRBJ1-1; D perhaps matches TRBD1 (5 bases). This CDR3 is 14 amino acids long. Trimming cost V 6 bases and J 1 base, with 12 bases left between them. Germline V gives CDR1 MNHEY, CDR2 SMNVEV (reference sequence). CDR3 residues: CASRGGTANTEAFF. The CDR3 bases are TGTGCCAGCAGGGGCGGGACGGCGAACACTGAAGCTTTCTTT.

This clone was seen only once. The rearrangement uses TRBV4-1 and TRBJ2-3, with TRBD1 matching 9 bases. The germline gives CDR1 MGHRA, CDR2 YSYEKL. The CDR3 runs 20 residues. J was trimmed by 3 bases and V by 3 bases; bases with no gene match: 19. In DNA form, the CDR3 reads TGCGCCAGCAGCCACGCTGACAGGGGGGGACCGGGAGGTGGTACAGATACGCAGTATTTT. Translated: CASSHADRGGPGGGTDTQYF.

A single count supports this clone. CDR3 DNA: TGTGCCAGCACCGTACCCCGCAGGGGGCCCGGAAACACCATATATTTT. Translation gives CASTVPRRGPGNTIYF. The chain employs TRBV28 and TRBJ1-3; 8 positions agree with TRBD1. CDR1 and CDR2 from the germline V gene are MDHEN and SYDVKM. Trimming removed 7 bases from V and 4 bases from J; junction bases left unmatched: 12. The CDR3 runs 16 residues.

The chain uses TRBV29-1 and TRBJ1-2; maybe TRBD1 (5 bases). The CDR3 runs 13 residues. Looked up from germline, CDR1 is SQVTM and CDR2 is ANQGSEA. Trimming removed 3 bases at V and 4 bases at J, with 12 bases between. The CDR3 here is CSVDDIQGYGYTF. CDR3 sequence (DNA): TGCAGCGTTGACGACATCCAGGGCTATGGCTACACCTTC.

The chain combines TRBV19 with TRBJ2-1, with 8 nucleotides matching TRBD1. J gave up 0 bases and V 4 bases, and 2 bases lay outside the gene matches. CDR1 and CDR2 from the germline V gene are LNHDA and SQIVND (reference sequence). The CDR3 is 15 residues long. The CDR3 here is CASSKQGVSYNEQFF. The DNA for the CDR3 is TGTGCCAGTAGTAAACAGGGGGTCTCCTACAATGAGCAGTTCTTC.

This chain's CDR3 is CASSYSFPGDNSPLHF. In DNA form, the CDR3 reads TGTGCCAGCAGTTACTCGTTTCCAGGGGATAATTCACCCCTCCACTTT. This chain links TRBV6-6 with TRBJ1-6, with D perhaps TRBD1 (6 bases). Between the trimmed V and J ends, which lost 0 bases and 5 bases, there was a span of 11 bases. This CDR3 is 16 amino acids long. CDR1 is MNHNY, CDR2 SVGAGI, per germline (reference sequence).

CDR3: CASSESRTSVSYEQYF. Here the CDR3 DNA reads TGCGCCAGCAGTGAGTCGCGGACTAGCGTCTCCTACGAGCAGTACTTC. The V and J genes are TRBV10-2 and TRBJ2-7; 9 nucleotides align to TRBD2. Trimming took 0 bases from V and 0 from J; bases not matched to a gene: 3. Germline CDR1 reads WSHSY; CDR2 reads SAAADI. The CDR3 is 16 residues long.

V and J are TRBV7-9 and TRBJ1-1; D is undetermined. The CDR3 length is 15 residues. Germline CDR1 and CDR2: SEHNR and FQNEAQ (reference sequence). Trimming cost V 3 bases and J 0 bases, with 11 bases left between them. The CDR3 DNA reads TGTGCCAGCAGCTTCAGGCAGTCAATGAACACTGAAGCTTTCTTT. This translates into CASSFRQSMNTEAFF.

A single count supports this clone. The chain uses TRBV5-1 and TRBJ1-2, with TRBD1 matching over 8 bases. V was pared by 0 bases and J by 0 bases, with 7 bases of the junction left unmatched. The CDR3 has 17 amino acids. The germline V gene encodes CDR1 SGHRS and CDR2 YFSETQ. The CDR3 DNA sequence: TGCGCCAGCAGCTTGGCGACAGGGGAAGGGTCTAACTATGGCTACACCTTC. This sequence encodes CASSLATGEGSNYGYTF.

Only a few counts were recorded for this clone. This chain uses TRBV2 with TRBJ1-2, with TRBD1 matching over 7 bases. The CDR3 runs 13 residues. J lost 6 bases, V lost 11 bases, and 12 bases had no gene match. Per germline, CDR1 SNHLY and CDR2 FYNNEI. In DNA form, the CDR3 reads TGTGCCGGGTCAGGGGGGACTTTTAATGGCTACACCTTC. Its protein is CAGSGGTFNGYTF.

The rearrangement joins TRBV18 to TRBJ1-1, with D unresolved. The ends were cut back, 3 bases at V and 5 bases at J, with 13 bases in the middle. This CDR3 contains 14 residues. Looked up from germline, CDR1 is KGHSH and CDR2 is LQKENI. The CDR3 DNA is TGTGCCAGCTCACCGCGAGGGCGAGGTACTGAAGCTTTCTTT. Translating gives CASSPRGRGTEAFF. Drawing the rest from reference TRBV18 and TRBJ1-1, the complete variable domain is NAGVMQNPRHLVRRRGQEARLRCSPMKGHSHVYWYRQLPEEGLKFMVYLQKENIIDESGMPKERFSAEFPKEGPSILRIQQVVRGDSAAYFCASSPRGRGTEAFFGQGTRLTVV.

This clone was counted once. The J gene is TRBJ2-1, the V gene TRBV6-5; no clear D gene. Germline V gene data show CDR1 as MNHEY and CDR2 as SVGAGI. The V end lost 6 bases, the J end lost 8 bases, and 17 bases lay between the germline ends. This CDR3 has 14 amino acids. The CDR3 nucleotides are TGTGCCAGCAGATCCAGTGACTTGCGCGATGAGCAGTTCTTC. It codes for CASRSSDLRDEQFF.

The J gene is TRBJ2-1, the V gene TRBV6-5; TRBD1 matches 7 bases. The germline CDR1 and CDR2 sequences are MNHEY and SVGAGI. The CDR3 sequence is 14 residues long. The junction had 11 bases not matched to a gene; V was cut back by 11 bases and J by 4 bases. CDR3 in DNA: TGTGCCGGTGACTTGCAGGGGGAATACAATGAGCAGTTCTTC. The encoded protein is CAGDLQGEYNEQFF.

The V and J genes are TRBV7-9 and TRBJ1-1, with 7 bases identical to TRBD1. V was pared by 3 bases and J by 4 bases, with 5 bases of the junction left unmatched. This CDR3 has 14 residues. Germline V gene lookup returns CDR1 SEHNR and CDR2 FQNEAQ (reference sequence). The CDR3 is CASSLNRGGTEAFF. CDR3 DNA: TGTGCCAGCAGCTTGAACAGGGGAGGCACTGAAGCTTTCTTT.